The 25 T cell receptor beta chains below were found in one sample sequenced in a study of monozygotic twins with inflammatory bowel disease (dated by TCRdb to about 2019). The library relied on 5' RACE. The run used an Illumina HiSeq 2500. TCRdb reprocessed the public reads and reports one entry per CDR3 protein sequence, without DNA. The sample's records list around 450,000 distinct CDR3 sequences. 2% to 2.5% of the sample goes to the ten largest clones. Sequencing was performed on blood. These receptors were obtained from a human donor with ulcerative colitis or Crohn's disease, or a healthy co-twin of an affected twin (not recorded which).

The chain joins TRBV27 to TRBJ2-6; TCRdb selects TRBD2, and the lack of DNA leaves this call unchecked. CDR3 length: 19 residues. Germline values: CDR1 MNHEY, CDR2 SMNVEV (reference sequence). The CDR3 protein is CASSLKLRTSGSGANVLTF.

V and J are TRBV5-6 and TRBJ2-5; there is no DNA to check the TCRdb D call of TRBD2. Germline values: CDR1 SGHDT, CDR2 YYEEEE. CDR3 length: 14 amino acids. The CDR3 protein is CASSFRREQETQYF.

This sequence joins TRBV19 and TRBJ2-4; the TRBD2 assignment by TCRdb is unverifiable without DNA. The CDR3 has 13 amino acids. Germline loops: CDR1 LNHDA, CDR2 SQIVND (reference sequence). The CDR3 sequence is CASSFSGGSFQYF.

The gene calls are TRBV6-6 and TRBJ2-7. CDR1 is MNHNY and CDR2 is SVGAGI in the germline V gene (reference sequence). This CDR3 is 13 amino acids long. The CDR3 spells CASRPTLSYEQYF.

The chain couples TRBV11-2 to TRBJ2-7; TCRdb's assignment of TRBD1 cannot be checked, as there is no DNA. The CDR3 extends over 16 amino acids. Germline values: CDR1 SGHAT, CDR2 FQNNGV. CDR3 protein: CASSPLRESSSYEQYF.

The V call is TRBV28, the J call TRBJ1-6; TCRdb's D gene call, TRBD1, goes unchecked for lack of DNA. Looked up from germline, CDR1 is MDHEN and CDR2 is SYDVKM. The CDR3 has 15 amino acids. This CDR3 reads CASSFQGARNSPLHF. The entire variable domain, with the rest obtained from reference TRBV28 and TRBJ1-6, is as follows: DVKVTQSSRYLVKRTGEKVFLECVQDMDHENMFWYRQDPGLGLRLIYFSYDVKMKEKGDIPEGYSVSREKKERFSLILESASTNQTSMYLCASSFQGARNSPLHFGNGTRLTVT.

The CDR3 sequence: CASSPRVRTEQFF. The rearrangement links TRBV19 to TRBJ2-1. Germline CDR1 and CDR2: LNHDA and SQIVND (reference sequence). This CDR3 spans 13 amino acids.

The chain employs TRBV7-2 and TRBJ1-3; the TCRdb call, TRBD1, lacks DNA for checking. The CDR3 runs to 14 residues. CDR1 is SGHTA and CDR2 is FQGNSA in the germline V gene. CDR3 protein: CASSRQGAGNTIYF.

The chain combines TRBV6-5 with TRBJ2-2; TCRdb's D call of TRBD1 is untestable without DNA. Germline V gene sequence: CDR1 MNHEY, CDR2 SVGAGI. The CDR3 has 15 residues. This CDR3 reads CASSYSDRRTGELFF.

The CDR3 loop reads CSAPWRGDGTDTQYF. This chain links TRBV20-1 with TRBJ2-3; the TCRdb D gene call, TRBD2, has no DNA to confirm it. Germline CDR1 DFQATT, CDR2 SNEGSKA (reference sequence). The CDR3 extends over 15 amino acids.

The chain couples TRBV4-3 to TRBJ1-1; checking the TCRdb D call of TRBD1 is not possible without DNA. The CDR3 extends over 19 amino acids. Germline CDR1 and CDR2: LGHNA and YSLEER. The CDR3 sequence is CASSQDPGGGAGGRTEAFF.

This chain connects TRBV5-1 to TRBJ2-5; TCRdb calls TRBD1, which cannot be checked without DNA. Germline V lookup: CDR1 SGHRS, CDR2 YFSETQ. CDR3 length: 15 residues. The CDR3 is CASSTGTDHQETQYF.

V is TRBV20-1 and J is TRBJ2-5; the TCRdb D gene call, TRBD1, has no DNA to confirm it. The germline V gene encodes CDR1 DFQATT and CDR2 SNEGSKA (reference sequence). This CDR3 comprises 13 residues. This CDR3 is CSAWDTIGETQYF.

The rearrangement joins TRBV27 to TRBJ2-1. Germline CDR1 is MNHEY and CDR2 is SMNVEV (reference sequence). The CDR3 contains 13 residues. This CDR3 is CASSPVRYNEQFF.

The chain employs TRBV5-4 and TRBJ2-1; absent DNA, TCRdb's TRBD2 call cannot be checked. The germline V gene has CDR1 SGHNT and CDR2 YYREEE (reference sequence). CDR3 length: 15 residues. The CDR3 region is CASSSTSGFSGGQFF.

The chain uses TRBV5-1 and TRBJ2-7; TCRdb reports TRBD1, a call that lacks DNA to check it against. The germline V gene encodes CDR1 SGHRS and CDR2 YFSETQ. The length of the CDR3 is 13 residues. The CDR3 region is CASRLTDTYEQYF.

The chain is built from TRBV7-3 and TRBJ2-1; the TCRdb D gene call, TRBD2, has no DNA to confirm it. The CDR3 consists of 15 residues. Germline loops: CDR1 SGHTA, CDR2 FQGTGA. CDR3 amino acids: CASSPQQGPYNEQFF.

The chain joins TRBV2 to TRBJ2-3; TCRdb's assignment of TRBD2 cannot be checked, as there is no DNA. Germline CDR1 reads SNHLY; CDR2 reads FYNNEI. CDR3 length equals 15 residues. CDR3 sequence: CASSVLAPSTDTQYF.

J is TRBJ1-2 and V is TRBV7-2; no DNA is available, so the TRBD1 call from TCRdb remains unchecked. Germline V lookup: CDR1 SGHTA, CDR2 FQGNSA. The CDR3 loop spans 15 amino acids. The CDR3 loop reads CASSLLGQKIYGYTF.

The J gene is TRBJ1-1, the V gene TRBV5-6. Per germline, CDR1 SGHDT and CDR2 YYEEEE. The CDR3 is 13 residues long. The CDR3 sequence is CASSATMHPEAFF.

The V call is TRBV6-6, the J call TRBJ2-7; TCRdb outputs TRBD1, but without DNA this stays unchecked. Germline assignment: CDR1 MNHNY and CDR2 SVGAGI (reference sequence). The CDR3 has 14 residues. CDR3: CASSPGTENYEQYF.

The V call is TRBV19, the J call TRBJ1-4. The V gene's germline CDR1 is LNHDA and CDR2 SQIVND (reference sequence). This CDR3 contains 13 residues. The CDR3 reads CASSQLRDSKLFF.

V and J are TRBV10-3 and TRBJ2-7; as DNA is missing, the TRBD2 call by TCRdb cannot be tested. This CDR3 is 12 amino acids long. Germline V CDR1 and CDR2: ENHRY, SYGVKD. This CDR3 reads CAIAGGGYEQYF.

The chain has TRBV25-1 and TRBJ2-7. Germline CDR1 MGHDK, CDR2 SYGVNS. The CDR3 is 13 residues long. The CDR3 sequence: CASSEDSSYEQYF.

J is TRBJ2-5 and V is TRBV7-8; the TCRdb call, TRBD2, lacks DNA for checking. This CDR3 contains 12 residues. Looked up from germline, CDR1 is SGHVS and CDR2 is FQNEAQ. Here the CDR3 reads CATSRVQETQYF.